Each of the 15 T cell receptor beta chains below was sequenced from the same sample in a study of blood T cell repertoires in COVID-19. TCRdb keeps only in-frame clones here, not all; method: immunoSEQ multiplex PCR. This table has 390,000 or so clones, around 90% appearing once. Sequenced: peripheral blood. These receptors all come from a man in his late teens or twenties with active or convalescent COVID-19.

The CDR3 DNA follows: TGCGCCAGCAGCCAAGAGACAGTAAGCTCCTACGAGCAGTACTTC. It translates to CASSQETVSSYEQYF. V usage is TRBV4-3 and J usage is TRBJ2-7; the D gene is possibly TRBD1 (5 bases). The CDR3 consists of 15 residues. V lost 0 bases and J 0 bases, leaving 9 bases between the germline ends. Germline V CDR1 and CDR2: LGHNA, YSLEER.

The gene calls are TRBV5-1 and TRBJ2-7, with 14 bases aligning to TRBD2. The germline V gene has CDR1 SGHRS and CDR2 YFSETQ. V trimming: 0 bases; J trimming: 4 bases; junction bases outside the gene matches: 9. The CDR3 spans 18 residues. Here the CDR3 reads CASSLVGLAGVPGYEQYF. The CDR3 DNA reads TGCGCCAGCAGCTTGGTGGGACTAGCGGGAGTCCCTGGGTACGAGCAGTACTTC.

This chain connects TRBV2 to TRBJ2-5; 7 bases agree with TRBD2. Trimming cost V 4 bases and J 8 bases; bases outside gene matches: 10. CDR3 length: 14 residues. Germline loops: CDR1 SNHLY, CDR2 FYNNEI. CDR3 nucleotides: TGTGCCAGCAGTGCCTCAGCGGGGCGTGGAACCCAGTACTTC. It encodes CASSASAGRGTQYF.

The J gene is TRBJ2-1, the V gene TRBV29-1; the match to TRBD2 covers 9 bases. The germline CDR1 and CDR2 sequences are SQVTM and ANQGSEA. The CDR3 has 16 amino acids. With 1 base clipped from V and 4 bases from J, the junction kept 8 bases outside the gene matches. The CDR3 DNA reads TGCAGCGTTGAAGCCTTGCTAGCGGGATCTTACAATGAGCAGTTCTTC. This encodes CSVEALLAGSYNEQFF.

The chain employs TRBV5-1 and TRBJ2-7, with a weak D call TRBD1 (6 bases). There are 12 residues in the CDR3. The germline V gene has CDR1 SGHRS and CDR2 YFSETQ. The V gene lost 2 bases and the J gene lost 7 bases, with 10 bases spanning the gap. The CDR3 DNA is TGCGCCAGCAGCTTAGGGGGTTGGGAGCAGTACTTC. It is translated as CASSLGGWEQYF.

The chain uses TRBV4-3 and TRBJ1-1; D gene unclear. The CDR3 runs to 16 residues. Trimming pared 0 bases from V and 0 bases from J, leaving 11 bases between. Germline CDR1 LGHNA, CDR2 YSLEER. CDR3 bases: TGCGCCAGCAGCCAAGACCCCGCTGGCATGAACACTGAAGCTTTCTTT. Its protein is CASSQDPAGMNTEAFF.

For the CDR3, the DNA is TGTGCCAGCAAAACTAGCCCCACAGATACGCAGTATTTT. It translates to CASKTSPTDTQYF. The rearrangement links TRBV27 to TRBJ2-3, with D perhaps matching TRBD2 (6 bases). Germline V gives CDR1 MNHEY, CDR2 SMNVEV (reference sequence). V dropped 7 bases and J dropped 2 bases, with 10 bases sitting between them. This CDR3 is built from 13 residues.

The chain carries TRBV27 and TRBJ1-1; 9 bases align to TRBD1. The CDR3 spans 13 residues. Per germline, CDR1 MNHEY and CDR2 SMNVEV (reference sequence). The V gene end was trimmed by 6 bases and the J gene end by 8 bases; junction bases not matched to a gene: 7. The CDR3 nucleotides are TGTGCCAGCAGGCCCGGGACAGGGAGAGAAGCTTTCTTT. This encodes CASRPGTGREAFF.

The gene calls are TRBV3-1 (or the pseudogene TRBV3-2) and TRBJ1-6; possible D gene TRBD1, 5 bases. Germline loops: CDR1 LGHDT, CDR2 YNNKEL (reference sequence). CDR3 length equals 17 residues. Trimming removed 1 base from V and 7 bases from J, with 17 bases in between. Here the CDR3 reads CASSQGLWGVRNSPLHF. CDR3 nucleotide sequence: TGTGCCAGCAGCCAAGGTCTTTGGGGGGTACGGAATTCACCCCTCCACTTT.

The genes are TRBV6-6 and TRBJ1-3, with a tentative D call TRBD1 (5 bases). Germline CDR1 MNHNY, CDR2 SVGAGI (reference sequence). Trimming left V 4 bases short and J 3 bases short, with 13 bases between. There are 15 residues in the CDR3. The CDR3: CASSSWGVDGNTIYF. DNA of the CDR3: TGTGCCAGCAGTTCATGGGGGGTTGATGGAAACACCATATATTTT.

V gene TRBV9 combines with J gene TRBJ1-4, with D hard to call. This CDR3 contains 15 residues. The germline V gene has CDR1 SGDLS and CDR2 YYNGEE. Deletions cut 4 bases from V and 0 bases from J, with 10 bases between. In nucleotides, the CDR3 is TGTGCCAGCAGCTTCGGGGTGGCAACTAATGAAAAACTGTTTTTT. Amino acids: CASSFGVATNEKLFF.

This chain connects TRBV4-2 to TRBJ1-1; D unresolved. This CDR3 has 12 amino acids. The germline V gene encodes CDR1 LGHNA and CDR2 YNFKEQ. The V end was cut by 8 bases, the J end by 6 bases, with 13 bases between. CDR3 bases: TGTGCCAGCGGCCCACAGTTCTCTGAAGCTTTCTTT. It encodes CASGPQFSEAFF.

This chain connects TRBV10-3 to TRBJ1-1, with 7 bases that match TRBD1. Trimming cost V 10 bases and J 2 bases; bases outside gene matches: 10. The CDR3 extends over 14 amino acids. Germline assignment: CDR1 ENHRY and CDR2 SYGVKD. Here the CDR3 reads CATIPGQSNTEAFF. In DNA form, the CDR3 reads TGTGCCACCATTCCGGGACAGTCTAACACTGAAGCTTTCTTT.

The chain joins TRBV7-2 to TRBJ2-3; the match to TRBD2 covers 13 bases. Germline loops: CDR1 SGHTA, CDR2 FQGNSA. The junction had 13 bases not matched to a gene; V was cut back by 6 bases and J by 10 bases. The CDR3 totals 16 residues. The CDR3 is CASSMGLAGRGSAQYF. The CDR3 nucleotides read TGTGCCAGCAGTATGGGACTAGCGGGGCGGGGGTCGGCGCAGTATTTT. The full variable domain, with the rest looked up from reference TRBV7-2 and TRBJ2-3, is GAGVSQSPSNKVTEKGKDVELRCDPISGHTALYWYRQSLGQGLEFLIYFQGNSAPDKSGLPSDRFSAERTGGSVSTLTIQRTQQEDSAVYLCASSMGLAGRGSAQYFGPGTRLTVL.

The chain combines TRBV24-1 with TRBJ2-7, with TRBD1 matching 10 bases. From germline, CDR1 is KGHDR and CDR2 SFDVKD. V lost 8 bases, J lost 6 bases, and 9 bases stayed unmatched. This CDR3 is built from 14 residues. The CDR3 DNA reads TGTGCCACCACCCTGGACAGGGGGAATTGCGAGCAGTACTTC. Its protein product is CATTLDRGNCEQYF.